This T cell receptor (beta chain) was recovered during a study of shared clonotypes between healthy human individuals. Study-level results: The authors sampled blood alone, and tissue repertoires likely differ.

Trimming pared 0 bases from V and 7 bases from J, leaving 9 bases between. Per germline, CDR1 SGHVS and CDR2 FNYEAQ. This CDR3 comprises 13 residues. CD8 cells regarded as naive lacked CD45RO, were positively chosen for CCR7, and omitted terminally differentiated effector memory CD45RA+ cells. Clones were sequenced by immunoSEQ multiplex PCR, and TCRdb holds only the in-frame ones, with some missing. The repertoire holds some 800,000 clones, with 80% to 95% as singletons. This clone has more than one count but fewer than ten. Its specificity is unknown. The chain joins TRBV7-6 to TRBJ1-1; D is unresolved. Sequencing used naive CD8+ T cells sorted from blood. The TCR originated in a young man in good health. The CDR3 region has the DNA TGTGCCAGCAGCTTAGCTAGAGGGCATGAAGCTTTCTTT. Amino acid sequence: CASSLARGHEAFF.